Following are 16 T cell receptor beta chains from one sample sequenced in a study of technical replicates of blood from a handful of donors. Data came from immunoSEQ multiplex PCR; TCRdb stores just in-frame clones and leaves some out. The sample includes some 73,000 clones, around nine tenths of them seen just once. The sample was PBMCs. The receptor set was obtained from a human donor in good health. Some clones in this sample may be carry-over from other donors' samples.

The gene calls are TRBV7-9 and TRBJ2-1; no reliable D call. The CDR3 runs 11 residues. Trimming cost V 5 bases and J 9 bases, with 8 bases left between them. Germline CDR1 SEHNR, CDR2 FQNEAQ (reference sequence). For the CDR3, the DNA is TGTGCCAGCAGCCCCTCCGGTGAGCAGTTCTTC. Translation: CASSPSGEQFF. The variable domain in full, with the rest retrieved from reference TRBV7-9 and TRBJ2-1, is DTGVSQNPRHKITKRGQNVTFRCDPISEHNRLYWYRQTLGQGPEFLTYFQNEAQLEKSRLLSDRFSAERPKGSFSTLEIQRTEQGDSAMYLCASSPSGEQFFGPGTRLTVL.

The genes are TRBV6-6 and TRBJ2-7, with a possible D match to TRBD1 (6 bases). Trimming shortened V by 2 bases and J by 5 bases, and 13 bases separated the two germline ends. The germline CDR1 and CDR2 sequences are MNHNY and SVGAGI (reference sequence). The CDR3 is made up of 14 amino acids. CDR3 bases: TGTGCCAGCAGTTACCAGGGGTCAGCAAACGAGCAGTACTTC. It specifies CASSYQGSANEQYF.

This CDR3 reads CASSPWGGDTGELFF. The CDR3 nucleotides read TGCGCCAGCAGCCCCTGGGGGGGCGACACCGGGGAGCTGTTTTTT. This chain joins TRBV5-1 and TRBJ2-2, with a weak D call TRBD2 (7 bases). This CDR3 contains 15 residues. CDR1 SGHRS and CDR2 YFSETQ come from the germline V gene. The ends were cut back, 4 bases at V and 3 bases at J, with 13 bases in the middle.

The V gene is TRBV7-8, the J gene TRBJ1-6; the D is unclear. The ends were cut back, 5 bases at V and 19 bases at J, with 18 bases in the middle. This CDR3 comprises 12 residues. The germline V gene has CDR1 SGHVS and CDR2 FQNEAQ. DNA for the CDR3: TGTGCCAGCAGCGATGACGGCTCGGGTCGGCACTTT. It is translated as CASSDDGSGRHF.

This clone is classed as medium-sized. CDR3: CASSLVSGGHFLADTQYF. The CDR3 DNA reads as TGTGCCAGCAGCTTAGTTAGCGGGGGGCATTTTCTTGCGGATACGCAGTATTTT. This sequence joins TRBV7-2 and TRBJ2-3; 10 bases match TRBD2. Germline V CDR1 and CDR2: SGHTA, FQGNSA. V lost 1 base, J lost 6 bases, and 13 bases stayed unmatched. The CDR3 length is 18 residues.

V and J are TRBV10-3 and TRBJ1-1; 10 nucleotides align to TRBD1. The CDR3 spans 16 residues. The V gene end was trimmed by 4 bases and the J gene end by 3 bases; junction bases not matched to a gene: 8. Germline CDR1 ENHRY, CDR2 SYGVKD. The CDR3, as DNA: TGTGCCATCAGTGGAGGAGGAGGGACAGGGGACACTGAAGCTTTCTTT. Translation: CAISGGGGTGDTEAFF.

V usage is TRBV7-9 and J usage is TRBJ2-1, with D maybe TRBD2 (5 bases). The CDR3 length is 12 residues. Germline V gene data show CDR1 as SEHNR and CDR2 as FQNEAQ (reference sequence). With 5 bases removed from V and 8 bases from J, the gap between germline ends came to 10 bases. The CDR3: CASSADFDEQFF. The DNA of the CDR3 is TGTGCCAGCAGCGCGGACTTCGATGAGCAGTTCTTC. Combining the CDR3 with reference TRBV7-9 and TRBJ2-1 gives the whole variable domain DTGVSQNPRHKITKRGQNVTFRCDPISEHNRLYWYRQTLGQGPEFLTYFQNEAQLEKSRLLSDRFSAERPKGSFSTLEIQRTEQGDSAMYLCASSADFDEQFFGPGTRLTVL.

Only a few counts were recorded for this clone. The chain joins TRBV13 to TRBJ2-5; 9 bases map to TRBD2. From germline, CDR1 is PRHDT and CDR2 FYEKMQ (reference sequence). V shed 5 bases and J 2 bases; nucleotides not matched to a gene: 3. The CDR3 totals 14 residues. Written as DNA, the CDR3 is TGTGCCAGCAGCCTAAGCGGGGGGCAAGAGACCCAGTACTTC. Protein: CASSLSGGQETQYF.

The V gene is TRBV7-8, the J gene TRBJ2-3; 7 bases line up with TRBD1. V lost 6 bases, J lost 0 bases, and 15 bases stayed unmatched. CDR3 length: 18 amino acids. CDR1 is SGHVS and CDR2 is FQNEAQ in the germline V gene. CDR3 protein: CASSQIRDRRLSTDTQYF. The CDR3 nucleotides read TGTGCCAGCAGTCAAATCCGGGACAGACGACTTAGCACAGATACGCAGTATTTT.

V usage is TRBV5-1 and J usage is TRBJ2-1; TRBD1 agrees at 7 bases. The CDR3 has 14 residues. With V trimmed by 5 bases and J by 4 bases, 6 bases remained unmatched. Germline V CDR1 and CDR2: SGHRS, YFSETQ. The CDR3 sequence: CASRPGDRYNEQFF. As DNA, the CDR3 is TGCGCCAGCAGGCCTGGGGACAGATACAATGAGCAGTTCTTC.

This chain connects TRBV4-1 to TRBJ2-1, with 7 bases aligning to TRBD2. The germline CDR1 and CDR2 sequences are MGHRA and YSYEKL. The CDR3 contains 14 residues. J gave up 9 bases and V 1 base, and 6 bases lay outside the gene matches. CDR3 protein: CASSQGTRSVEQFF. Here the CDR3 DNA reads TGCGCCAGCAGCCAAGGGACTAGAAGCGTTGAGCAGTTCTTC.

This clone was detected a few times. V is TRBV7-6 and J is TRBJ1-1, with 7 bases fitting TRBD1. CDR3 size: 19 residues. The junction had 18 bases not matched to a gene; V was cut back by 5 bases and J by 0 bases. From germline, CDR1 is SGHVS and CDR2 FNYEAQ. The CDR3 spells CASSAGGLRGARLNTEAFF. CDR3 nucleotides: TGTGCCAGCAGCGCAGGGGGTCTTCGGGGAGCCCGACTGAACACTGAAGCTTTCTTT.

The CDR3 spells CASSLGTGTNEKLFF. The CDR3 DNA is TGTGCCAGCAGCCTTGGGACAGGAACTAATGAAAAACTGTTTTTT. The chain joins TRBV2 to TRBJ1-4, with TRBD1 matching 8 bases. Germline V gene sequence: CDR1 SNHLY, CDR2 FYNNEI. V shed 6 bases and J 1 base; nucleotides not matched to a gene: 4. This CDR3 is built from 15 residues. The full variable domain, with the rest looked up from reference TRBV2 and TRBJ1-4, is EPEVTQTPSHQVTQMGQEVILRCVPISNHLYFYWYRQILGQKVEFLVSFYNNEISEKSEIFDDQFSVERPDGSNFTLKIRSTKLEDSAMYFCASSLGTGTNEKLFFGSGTQLSVL.

V usage is TRBV6-6 and J usage is TRBJ2-7; 9 nucleotides align to TRBD1. V lost 5 bases to trimming and J lost 6 bases; unmatched junction nucleotides: 11. This CDR3 has 15 residues. Per the germline V gene, CDR1 is MNHNY and CDR2 is SVGAGI (reference sequence). The CDR3 protein is CASSTEGQGPVEQYF. The CDR3 DNA follows: TGTGCCAGCAGTACAGAGGGACAGGGTCCAGTCGAGCAGTACTTC.

The chain employs TRBV5-1 and TRBJ1-2; weak D call: TRBD1 (6 bases). This CDR3 is 14 amino acids long. V lost 3 bases, J lost 7 bases, and 16 bases lay in between. Germline assignment: CDR1 SGHRS and CDR2 YFSETQ. The CDR3 bases are TGCGCCAGCAGCTCCGAGGGGGGGTCAACTGGCTACACCTTC. This encodes CASSSEGGSTGYTF.

The gene calls are TRBV7-2 and TRBJ2-3; tentatively, D is TRBD2 (5 bases). Per the germline V gene, CDR1 is SGHTA and CDR2 is FQGNSA. With 1 base removed from V and 6 bases from J, the gap between germline ends came to 20 bases. The CDR3 covers 17 residues. The CDR3 loop reads CASSLVVGLSSRDTQYF. The CDR3 region has the DNA TGTGCCAGCAGCTTAGTTGTTGGACTCTCCTCTCGGGATACGCAGTATTTT.